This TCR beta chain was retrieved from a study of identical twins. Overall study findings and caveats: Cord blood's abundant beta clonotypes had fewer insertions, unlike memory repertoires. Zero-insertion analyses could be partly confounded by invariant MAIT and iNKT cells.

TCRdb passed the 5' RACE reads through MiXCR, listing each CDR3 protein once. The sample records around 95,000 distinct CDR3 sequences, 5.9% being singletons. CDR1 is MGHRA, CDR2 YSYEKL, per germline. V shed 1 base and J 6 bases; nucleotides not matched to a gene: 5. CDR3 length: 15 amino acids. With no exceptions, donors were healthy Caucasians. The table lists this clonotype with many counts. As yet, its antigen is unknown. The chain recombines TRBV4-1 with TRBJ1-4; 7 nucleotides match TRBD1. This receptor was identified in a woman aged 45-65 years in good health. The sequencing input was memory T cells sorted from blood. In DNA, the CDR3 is TGCGCCAGCAGCCAAGGGGACAGTTACTATGAAAAACTGTTTTTT. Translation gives CASSQGDSYYEKLFF.